Following are 22 T cell receptor beta chains from one sample sequenced in a study of blood T cell repertoires in COVID-19. Assay used: immunoSEQ multiplex PCR; TCRdb lists only in-frame clones, some missing. The sample holds 500,000 or so clones, 87% seen once. Sequencing input: PBMCs or T cells enriched from blood (not recorded which). These receptors were taken from a woman younger than 35 who had recovered from COVID-19.

The chain recombines TRBV2 with TRBJ2-2, with 8 nucleotides matching TRBD1. CDR1 is SNHLY, CDR2 FYNNEI, per germline. V dropped 4 bases and J dropped 5; count of bases not matched to a gene: 6. The CDR3 has 15 amino acids. The CDR3: CASSVSRGQTGELFF. DNA for the CDR3: TGTGCCAGCAGTGTGTCCAGGGGGCAGACCGGGGAGCTGTTTTTT.

The chain carries TRBV4-2 and TRBJ1-4; D gene uncertain. With 1 base removed from V and 0 bases from J, the gap between germline ends came to 6 bases. This CDR3 is built from 15 residues. The germline V gene has CDR1 LGHNA and CDR2 YNFKEQ. The CDR3 here is CASSQGAATNEKLFF. The CDR3 DNA reads as TGTGCCAGCAGCCAAGGTGCAGCAACTAATGAAAAACTGTTTTTT.

V and J are TRBV5-5 and TRBJ2-2; the match to TRBD2 covers 12 bases. The CDR3 length is 17 residues. Looked up from germline, CDR1 is SGHKS and CDR2 is YYEKEE (reference sequence). V was pared by 0 bases and J by 7 bases, with 7 bases of the junction left unmatched. CDR3 sequence reads: CASSLELAGGQHGELFF. The CDR3 DNA sequence: TGTGCCAGCAGCTTGGAACTAGCGGGGGGACAGCACGGGGAGCTGTTTTTT.

The gene calls are TRBV5-1 and TRBJ1-6; D is perhaps TRBD1 (6 bases). V lost 0 bases and J 10 bases, leaving 14 bases between the germline ends. The CDR3 covers 15 residues. Germline-derived CDR1 and CDR2 are SGHRS and YFSETQ. CDR3 amino acids: CASSLASGGESPLHF. CDR3 nucleotide sequence: TGCGCCAGCAGCTTGGCGAGCGGGGGCGAATCACCCCTCCACTTT.

The chain carries TRBV5-1 and TRBJ1-1; maybe TRBD1 (6 bases). The V and J ends lost 4 bases and 5 bases respectively, with 24 bases between them. Per germline, CDR1 SGHRS and CDR2 YFSETQ. The CDR3 runs to 17 residues. CDR3 coding DNA: TGCGCCAGCAGCCAATCTACGGGACACCTCGGTGGAACTGAAGCTTTCTTT. Translated: CASSQSTGHLGGTEAFF.

This clone was seen a handful of times. V gene TRBV12-3 or TRBV12-4 combines with J gene TRBJ2-7, with D tentatively TRBD1 (5 bases). V gave up 8 bases and J gave up 5 bases, with 16 bases separating them. There are 13 residues in the CDR3. The chain's CDR3 is CASQDLVTDEQYF. CDR3 DNA sequence: TGTGCCAGCCAAGATCTCGTGACAGACGAGCAGTACTTC.

For the CDR3, the DNA is TGTGCCAGCAGTTCATCTAGACAGGGGGGAAACACTGAAGCTTTCTTT. Translated, it gives CASSSSRQGGNTEAFF. The chain has TRBV6-5 and TRBJ1-1; 9 nucleotides align to TRBD1. Germline V CDR1 and CDR2: MNHEY, SVGAGI. The ends lost 4 bases at V and 2 bases at J; junction bases unmatched: 8. The CDR3 totals 16 residues.

V is TRBV28 and J is TRBJ1-6; D is ambiguous. The length of the CDR3 is 12 residues. The V end lost 6 bases, the J end lost 9 bases, and 9 bases lay between the germline ends. Germline loops: CDR1 MDHEN, CDR2 SYDVKM. This CDR3 is CASRKESSPLHF. CDR3 DNA: TGTGCCAGCAGAAAAGAGAGTTCACCCCTCCACTTT. The entire variable domain, with the rest obtained from reference TRBV28 and TRBJ1-6, is as follows: DVKVTQSSRYLVKRTGEKVFLECVQDMDHENMFWYRQDPGLGLRLIYFSYDVKMKEKGDIPEGYSVSREKKERFSLILESASTNQTSMYLCASRKESSPLHFGNGTRLTVT.

As for this clone: Other DNA sequences in the sample encode the same CDR3. V gene TRBV7-9 combines with J gene TRBJ2-2, with 7 nucleotides matching TRBD1. V lost 1 base, J lost 2 bases, and 4 bases stayed unmatched. The CDR3 is 16 amino acids. Germline V gives CDR1 SEHNR, CDR2 FQNEAQ (reference sequence). The CDR3 DNA sequence: TGTGCCAGCAGCTTAGGACAGGGAACAAACACCGGGGAGCTGTTTTTT. It translates to CASSLGQGTNTGELFF.

The CDR3 DNA follows: TGTGCCACCCGGGGACAGGGGGCAATAGGTGGCTACACCTTC. This gives the protein CATRGQGAIGGYTF. This rearrangement joins TRBV19 to TRBJ1-2, with TRBD1 identical over 12 bases. J was trimmed by 7 bases and V by 10 bases; bases with no gene match: 10. CDR3 length: 14 amino acids. Germline V CDR1 and CDR2: LNHDA, SQIVND (reference sequence).

The rearrangement uses TRBV12-3 or TRBV12-4 and TRBJ2-3; D is uncertain. This CDR3 region has 11 residues. Trimming removed 6 bases at V and 7 bases at J, with 8 bases between. The CDR3 nucleotides read TGTGCCAGCAGATCTTACAATACGCAGTATTTT. It translates to CASRSYNTQYF.

V is TRBV6-5 and J is TRBJ2-3; 9 nucleotides line up with TRBD1. CDR1 and CDR2 from the germline V gene are MNHEY and SVGAGI. The junction had 7 bases not matched to a gene; V was cut back by 10 bases and J by 5 bases. The CDR3 runs 13 residues. Here the CDR3 reads CATRDRAEDTQYF. The DNA of the CDR3 is TGTGCCACCCGGGACAGGGCTGAAGATACGCAGTATTTT.

The chain has TRBV5-1 and TRBJ2-5, with TRBD2 matching over 7 bases. Germline assignment: CDR1 SGHRS and CDR2 YFSETQ. The CDR3 is 14 residues long. The J segment lost 4 bases and the V segment lost 1 base, leaving 4 bases of the junction unmatched. DNA of the CDR3: TGCGCCAGCAGCTTGTGGGGGGGAGGAGAGACCCAGTACTTC. It encodes CASSLWGGGETQYF.

CDR3 sequence reads: CASSLRDTEAFF. The DNA for the CDR3 is TGTGCCAGCAGTCTACGGGACACTGAAGCTTTCTTT. This chain links TRBV12-3 or TRBV12-4 with TRBJ1-1; no clear D gene. The length of the CDR3 is 12 residues. The V gene lost 5 bases and the J gene lost 3 bases, with 7 bases spanning the gap.

The rearrangement joins TRBV6-1 to TRBJ1-2; D perhaps matches TRBD1 (6 bases). This CDR3 spans 11 amino acids. V lost 2 bases to trimming and J lost 9 bases, with 7 bases between them. From germline, CDR1 is MNHNS and CDR2 SASEGT. Here the CDR3 DNA reads TGTGCCAGCAGTGAAACAGGGCGCTACACCTTC. Encoded protein: CASSETGRYTF.

V gene TRBV13 combines with J gene TRBJ2-1; D perhaps matches TRBD1 (6 bases). The length of the CDR3 is 15 residues. Germline CDR1 PRHDT, CDR2 FYEKMQ (reference sequence). V was pared by 0 bases and J by 3 bases, with 9 bases between. The CDR3 DNA reads as TGTGCCAGCAGCTTAGGTGGGGGCGTCTACAATGAGCAGTTCTTC. Translation: CASSLGGGVYNEQFF.

J is TRBJ1-1 and V is TRBV29-1, with 7 bases aligning to TRBD1. There are 13 residues in the CDR3. Trimming took 7 bases from V and 1 from J; bases not matched to a gene: 6. Germline V gene data show CDR1 as SQVTM and CDR2 as ANQGSEA. This CDR3 is CSARQGQNTEAFF. CDR3 DNA: TGCAGCGCCCGACAGGGTCAGAACACTGAAGCTTTCTTT.

In its sample, this clone was seen a few times. The chain combines TRBV7-2 with TRBJ2-2, with D perhaps matching TRBD2 (5 bases). The CDR3 has 16 amino acids. Trimming left V 5 bases short and J 3 bases short, with 16 bases between. The V gene's germline CDR1 is SGHTA and CDR2 FQGNSA. The CDR3 sequence: CASSRVAGGDTGELFF. The DNA for the CDR3 is TGTGCCAGCAGCCGTGTGGCGGGTGGTGACACCGGGGAGCTGTTTTTT.

This chain joins TRBV19 and TRBJ1-4; no clear D gene. Between the trimmed V and J ends, which lost 2 bases and 1 base, there was a span of 5 bases. The V gene's germline CDR1 is LNHDA and CDR2 SQIVND (reference sequence). The CDR3 runs to 14 residues. The CDR3 loop is CASSITVTNEKLFF. In DNA, the CDR3 is TGTGCCAGTAGTATAACGGTAACTAATGAAAAACTGTTTTTT.

This chain connects TRBV5-4 to TRBJ2-3; 10 nucleotides align to TRBD2. The CDR3 contains 14 residues. CDR1 is SGHNT, CDR2 YYREEE, per germline (reference sequence). With V trimmed by 4 bases and J by 4 bases, 3 bases remained unmatched. The CDR3 nucleotides are TGTGCCAGCAGCCGTACTAGCGGGGCAGATACGCAGTATTTT. It yields the protein CASSRTSGADTQYF.

The V call is TRBV5-1, the J call TRBJ2-3, with a tentative D call TRBD2 (5 bases). CDR3 length equals 12 residues. Per germline, CDR1 SGHRS and CDR2 YFSETQ. Between the trimmed V and J ends, which lost 2 bases and 5 bases, there was a span of 6 bases. The CDR3 reads CASSFEGDTQYF. The CDR3 DNA sequence: TGCGCCAGCAGCTTTGAGGGAGATACGCAGTATTTT.

This rearrangement joins TRBV12-3 or TRBV12-4 to TRBJ2-2; D unclear. V was clipped by 7 bases and J by 6 bases, with 12 bases between them. This CDR3 comprises 13 residues. The CDR3 region is CASKFLESGELFF. The CDR3 DNA reads as TGTGCCAGCAAATTTTTGGAGTCCGGGGAGCTGTTTTTT.